This T cell receptor beta chain was recorded in a study of T cells expressing NK-cell markers. Germline V gene sequence: CDR1 SGHKS, CDR2 YYEKEE (reference sequence). The CDR3 spans 15 residues. Beta-chain TCR cDNA was generated via 5'RACE template switching with UMIs. Following a re-call of the 5' RACE reads, TCRdb has one entry per CDR3 protein and lacks DNA. The sample spans approximately 150,000 distinct CDR3 sequences; the ten largest clones claim less than 15%. The rearrangement joins TRBV5-5 to TRBJ2-5; TCRdb designates TRBD1, a call that cannot be tested without DNA. Material: blood T cells: a sorted CD56 or NKG2C T cell subset, CD4+ or CD8+ T cells, or bulk PBMC T cells (not recorded which). The receptor's source is a young man in good health. The CDR3 loop reads CASSLDRDRIETQYF.